The sequence of this T cell receptor beta chain was determined in a study of T cells in Graves' hyperthyroidism and ophthalmopathy. Regarding the study as a whole: Blood also contained most expanded thyroid clonotypes above 0.001. Ophthalmopathy was distinguished from stable hyperthyroidism by 13 V-J signatures.

This clonotype appeared a few times. Antigen: not known. Researchers took RNA transcripts and amplified the TCR beta CDR3 regions from them. The TCR CDR3 was amplified in a first-round RT-PCR using the HTBI primer set. TCRdb itself ran the multiplex PCR reads through MiXCR, one entry per CDR3 protein. The table includes about 680,000 distinct CDR3 sequences, 35% detected once. CDR3 length equals 14 residues. From germline, CDR1 is MNHEY and CDR2 SVGAGI. V was shortened by 5 bases and J by 9 bases, with 14 bases between the two germline ends. It was 10 ml of fresh peripheral blood that supplied the PBMCs.

This rearrangement joins TRBV6-5 to TRBJ1-6; maybe TRBD1 (5 bases). The receptor's source is a woman in her thirties or forties with Graves' hyperthyroidism. Sequencing used blood. The CDR3 DNA sequence: TGTGCCAGCAGTGAATTAAACAGGATTTCACCCCTCCACTTT. Protein: CASSELNRISPLHF.